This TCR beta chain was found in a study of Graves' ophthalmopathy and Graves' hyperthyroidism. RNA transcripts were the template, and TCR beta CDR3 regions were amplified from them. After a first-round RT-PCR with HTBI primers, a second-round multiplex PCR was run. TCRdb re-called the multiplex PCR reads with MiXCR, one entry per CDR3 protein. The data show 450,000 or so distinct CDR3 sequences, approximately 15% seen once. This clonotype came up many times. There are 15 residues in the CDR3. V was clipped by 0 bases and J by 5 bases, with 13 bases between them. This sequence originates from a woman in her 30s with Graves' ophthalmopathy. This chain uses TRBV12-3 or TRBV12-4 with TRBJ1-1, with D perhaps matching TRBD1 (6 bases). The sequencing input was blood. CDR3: CASSLAQGGGTEAFF. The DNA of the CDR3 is TGTGCCAGCAGTTTAGCCCAAGGGGGAGGGACTGAAGCTTTCTTT.